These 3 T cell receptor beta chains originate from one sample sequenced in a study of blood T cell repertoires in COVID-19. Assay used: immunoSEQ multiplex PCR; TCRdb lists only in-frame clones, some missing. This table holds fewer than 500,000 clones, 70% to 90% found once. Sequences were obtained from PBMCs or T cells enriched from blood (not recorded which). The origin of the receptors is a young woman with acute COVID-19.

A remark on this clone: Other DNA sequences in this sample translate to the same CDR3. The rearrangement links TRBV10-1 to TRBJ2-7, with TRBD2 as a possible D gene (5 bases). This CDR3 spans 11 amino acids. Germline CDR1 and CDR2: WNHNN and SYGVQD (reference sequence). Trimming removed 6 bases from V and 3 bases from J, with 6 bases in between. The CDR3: CASSRGYEQYF. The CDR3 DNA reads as TGCGCCAGCAGCCGGGGCTACGAGCAGTACTTC.

The CDR3 loop is CASTLFPGQPQHF. CDR3 DNA: TGTGCCAGCACCCTATTCCCCGGTCAGCCCCAGCATTTT. V gene TRBV7-9 combines with J gene TRBJ1-5; D not resolved. Germline V gives CDR1 SEHNR, CDR2 FQNEAQ (reference sequence). V lost 7 bases and J lost 6, with 13 bases in between. The CDR3 sequence is 13 residues long.

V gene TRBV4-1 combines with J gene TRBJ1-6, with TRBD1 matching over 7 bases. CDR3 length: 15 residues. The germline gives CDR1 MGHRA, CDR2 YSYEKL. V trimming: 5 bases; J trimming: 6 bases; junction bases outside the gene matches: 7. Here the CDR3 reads CASSTGTAFNSPLHF. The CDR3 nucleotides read TGCGCCAGCAGCACCGGGACAGCCTTTAATTCACCCCTCCACTTT.